This T cell receptor beta chain was profiled in a study of blood T cell repertoires in COVID-19. About the research overall: PBMCs, B-cell-depleted T cells, or T cells provided the cDNA or gDNA that made up the material.

CDR3 length: 14 residues. Germline lookup yields CDR1 MDHEN and CDR2 SYDVKM. V was shortened by 3 bases and J by 1 base, with 6 bases between the two germline ends. The data were produced by immunoSEQ multiplex PCR, yet TCRdb's version contains in-frame clones alone and is incomplete. The data show about 79,000 clones, with approximately 90% seen just once and around 13% held by the top ten. This clone was seen only once. Other DNA sequences in this specimen translate into the identical CDR3. This sequence joins TRBV28 and TRBJ1-4; the D gene is possibly TRBD1 (5 bases). This receptor was identified in a man aged 65-85 years with active or convalescent COVID-19. The source material was peripheral blood. The CDR3 region has the DNA TGTGCCAGCAGTTTCGGGGGAACTAATGAAAAACTGTTTTTT. It translates to CASSFGGTNEKLFF. The whole variable domain, filled in from reference TRBV28 and TRBJ1-4, reads DVKVTQSSRYLVKRTGEKVFLECVQDMDHENMFWYRQDPGLGLRLIYFSYDVKMKEKGDIPEGYSVSREKKERFSLILESASTNQTSMYLCASSFGGTNEKLFFGSGTQLSVL.